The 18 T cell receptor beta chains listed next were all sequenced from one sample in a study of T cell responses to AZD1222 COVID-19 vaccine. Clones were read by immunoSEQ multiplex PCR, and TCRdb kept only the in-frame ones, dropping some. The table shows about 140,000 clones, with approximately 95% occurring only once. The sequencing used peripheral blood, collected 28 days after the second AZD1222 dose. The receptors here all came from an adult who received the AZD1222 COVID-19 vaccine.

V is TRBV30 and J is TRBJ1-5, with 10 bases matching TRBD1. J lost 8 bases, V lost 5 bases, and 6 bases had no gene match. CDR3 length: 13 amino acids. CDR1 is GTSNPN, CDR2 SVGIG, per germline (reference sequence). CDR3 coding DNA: TGTGCCTGGGGGGGACAGGGGCGTGAGCCCCAGCATTTT. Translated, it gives CAWGGQGREPQHF.

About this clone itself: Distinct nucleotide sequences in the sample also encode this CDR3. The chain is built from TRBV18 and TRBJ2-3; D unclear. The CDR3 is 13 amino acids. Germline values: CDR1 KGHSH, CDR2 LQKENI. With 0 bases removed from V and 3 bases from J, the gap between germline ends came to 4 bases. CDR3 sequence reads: CASSPPSTDTQYF. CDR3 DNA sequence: TGTGCCAGCTCACCACCTTCTACAGATACGCAGTATTTT. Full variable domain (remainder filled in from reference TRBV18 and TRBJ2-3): NAGVMQNPRHLVRRRGQEARLRCSPMKGHSHVYWYRQLPEEGLKFMVYLQKENIIDESGMPKERFSAEFPKEGPSILRIQQVVRGDSAAYFCASSPPSTDTQYFGPGTRLTVL.

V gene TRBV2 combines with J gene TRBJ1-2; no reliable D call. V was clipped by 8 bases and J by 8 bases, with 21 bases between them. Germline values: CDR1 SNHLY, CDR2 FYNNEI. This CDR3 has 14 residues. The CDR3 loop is CASSLGRLTTGYTF. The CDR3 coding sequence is TGTGCCAGCTCCCTGGGCAGACTAACTACCGGCTACACCTTC.

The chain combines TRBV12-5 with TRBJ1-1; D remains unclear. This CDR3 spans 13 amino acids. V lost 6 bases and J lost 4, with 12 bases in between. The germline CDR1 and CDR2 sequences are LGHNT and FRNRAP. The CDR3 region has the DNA TGTGCTAGTGGCCGAGACCCGTCCACTGAAGCTTTCTTT. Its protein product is CASGRDPSTEAFF. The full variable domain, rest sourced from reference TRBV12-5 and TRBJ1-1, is DARVTQTPRHKVTEMGQEVTMRCQPILGHNTVFWYRQTMMQGLELLAYFRNRAPLDDSGMPKDRFSAEMPDATLATLKIQPSEPRDSAVYFCASGRDPSTEAFFGQGTRLTVV.

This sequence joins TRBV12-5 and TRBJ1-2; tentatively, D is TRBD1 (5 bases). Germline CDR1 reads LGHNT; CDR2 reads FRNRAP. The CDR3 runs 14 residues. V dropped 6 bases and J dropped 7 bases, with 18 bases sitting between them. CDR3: CASGSRGARGGYTF. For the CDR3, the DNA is TGTGCTAGTGGAAGCCGGGGCGCCCGGGGTGGCTACACCTTC.

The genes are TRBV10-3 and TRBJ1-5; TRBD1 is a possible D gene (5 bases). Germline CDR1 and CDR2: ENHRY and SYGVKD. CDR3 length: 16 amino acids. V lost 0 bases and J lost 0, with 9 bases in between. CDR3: CAISESTAYSNQPQHF. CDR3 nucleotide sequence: TGTGCCATCAGTGAGTCGACAGCTTATAGCAATCAGCCCCAGCATTTT.

The CDR3 region has the DNA TGTGCCAGCAGTTCCTTAGGGAGTGCTTTCTTT. The encoded protein is CASSSLGSAFF. The chain carries TRBV28 and TRBJ1-1; D unresolved. Trimming removed 4 bases from V and 11 bases from J, with 11 bases in between. The CDR3 contains 11 residues. Germline V CDR1 and CDR2: MDHEN, SYDVKM.

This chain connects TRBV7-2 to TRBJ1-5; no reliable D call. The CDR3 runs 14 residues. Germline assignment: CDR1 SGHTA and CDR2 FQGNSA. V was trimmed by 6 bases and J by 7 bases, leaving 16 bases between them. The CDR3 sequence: CASSLGRVGQPQHF. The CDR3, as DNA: TGTGCCAGCAGTCTAGGGAGGGTCGGGCAGCCCCAGCATTTT.

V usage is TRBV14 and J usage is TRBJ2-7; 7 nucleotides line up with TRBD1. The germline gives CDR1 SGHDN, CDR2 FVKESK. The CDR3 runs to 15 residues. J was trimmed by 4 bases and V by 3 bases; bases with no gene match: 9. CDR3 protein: CASSHISGGRYEQYF. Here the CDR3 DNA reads TGTGCCAGCAGCCATATCTCAGGGGGTCGGTACGAGCAGTACTTC. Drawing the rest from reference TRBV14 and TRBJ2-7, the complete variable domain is EAGVTQFPSHSVIEKGQTVTLRCDPISGHDNLYWYRRVMGKEIKFLLHFVKESKQDESGMPNNRFLAERTGGTYSTLKVQPAELEDSGVYFCASSHISGGRYEQYFGPGTRLTVT.

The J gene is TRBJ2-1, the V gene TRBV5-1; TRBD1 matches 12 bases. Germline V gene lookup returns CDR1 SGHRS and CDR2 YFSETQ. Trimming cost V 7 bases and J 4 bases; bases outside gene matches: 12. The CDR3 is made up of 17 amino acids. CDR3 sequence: CASYAGTGGANYNEQFF. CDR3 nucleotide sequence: TGCGCCAGCTATGCCGGGACAGGGGGCGCAAATTACAATGAGCAGTTCTTC.

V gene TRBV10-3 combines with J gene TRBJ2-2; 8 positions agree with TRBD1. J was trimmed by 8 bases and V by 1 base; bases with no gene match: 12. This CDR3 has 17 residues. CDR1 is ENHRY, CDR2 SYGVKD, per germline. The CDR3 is CAISELAVSGGQGELFF. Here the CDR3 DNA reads TGTGCCATCAGTGAGTTGGCTGTTTCAGGGGGCCAAGGGGAGCTGTTTTTT.

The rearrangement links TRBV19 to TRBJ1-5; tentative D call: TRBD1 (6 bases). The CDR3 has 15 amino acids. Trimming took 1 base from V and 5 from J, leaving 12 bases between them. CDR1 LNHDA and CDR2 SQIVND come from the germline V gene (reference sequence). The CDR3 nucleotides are TGTGCCAGTAGTATAGCCCCTGGGGGCTATCAGCCCCAGCATTTT. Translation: CASSIAPGGYQPQHF.

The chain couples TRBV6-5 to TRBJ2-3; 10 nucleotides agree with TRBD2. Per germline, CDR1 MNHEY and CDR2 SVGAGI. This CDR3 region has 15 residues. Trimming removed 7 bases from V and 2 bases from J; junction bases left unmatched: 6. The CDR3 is CASTGLAENTDTQYF. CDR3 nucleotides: TGTGCCAGCACCGGACTAGCGGAAAACACAGATACGCAGTATTTT.

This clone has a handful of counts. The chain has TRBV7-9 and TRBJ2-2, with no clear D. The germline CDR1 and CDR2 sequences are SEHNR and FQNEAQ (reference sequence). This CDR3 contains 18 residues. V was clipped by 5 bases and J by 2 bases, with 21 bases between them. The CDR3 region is CASSGAPWGIPNTGELFF. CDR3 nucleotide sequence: TGTGCCAGCAGCGGAGCGCCGTGGGGAATTCCAAACACCGGGGAGCTGTTTTTT.

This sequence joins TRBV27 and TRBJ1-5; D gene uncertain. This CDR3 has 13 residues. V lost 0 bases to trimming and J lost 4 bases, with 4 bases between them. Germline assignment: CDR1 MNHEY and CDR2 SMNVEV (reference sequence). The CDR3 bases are TGTGCCAGCAGTTTATCTCGGAATCAGCCCCAGCATTTT. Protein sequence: CASSLSRNQPQHF.

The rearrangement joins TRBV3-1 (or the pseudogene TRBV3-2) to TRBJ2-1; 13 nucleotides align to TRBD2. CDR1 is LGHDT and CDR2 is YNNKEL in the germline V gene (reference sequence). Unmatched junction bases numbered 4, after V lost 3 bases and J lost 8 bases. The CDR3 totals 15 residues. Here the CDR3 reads CASSQGLAGHDEQFF. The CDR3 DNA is TGTGCCAGCAGCCAGGGACTAGCGGGGCACGATGAGCAGTTCTTC.

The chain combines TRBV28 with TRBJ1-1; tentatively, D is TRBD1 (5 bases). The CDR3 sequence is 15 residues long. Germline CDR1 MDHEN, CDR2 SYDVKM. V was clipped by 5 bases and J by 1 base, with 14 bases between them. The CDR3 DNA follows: TGTGCCAGCAGTCTTAGGTGGGGACGGAACACTGAAGCTTTCTTT. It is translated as CASSLRWGRNTEAFF.

CDR3 sequence reads: CATQLWKETQYF. As DNA, the CDR3 is TGTGCCACCCAACTTTGGAAGGAGACCCAGTACTTC. The gene calls are TRBV6-5 and TRBJ2-5, with D unclear. Germline CDR1 is MNHEY and CDR2 is SVGAGI. CDR3 length: 12 residues. V lost 10 bases to trimming and J lost 5 bases, with 14 bases between them.